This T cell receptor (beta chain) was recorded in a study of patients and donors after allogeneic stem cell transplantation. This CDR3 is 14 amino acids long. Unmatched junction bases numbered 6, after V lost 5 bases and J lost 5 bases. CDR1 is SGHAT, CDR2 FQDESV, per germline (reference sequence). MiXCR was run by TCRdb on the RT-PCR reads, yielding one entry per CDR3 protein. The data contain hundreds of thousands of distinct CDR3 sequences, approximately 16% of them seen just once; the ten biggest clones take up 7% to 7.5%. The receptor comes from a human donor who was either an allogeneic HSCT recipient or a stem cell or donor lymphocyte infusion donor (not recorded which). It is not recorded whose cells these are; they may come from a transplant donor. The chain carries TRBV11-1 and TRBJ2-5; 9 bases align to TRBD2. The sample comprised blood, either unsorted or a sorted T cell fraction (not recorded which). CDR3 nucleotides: TGTGCCAGCAGCGCAGGACTAGCGTATGAGACCCAGTACTTC. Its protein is CASSAGLAYETQYF.